This T cell receptor (beta chain) was found in a study of cytomegalovirus exposure and HLA in healthy donors (dated by TCRdb to between 2016 and 2019). For the study in its entirety: An earlier analysis of several hundred of the donors reported approximately 300 Gb of sequence data and roughly 120 million unique TCR beta sequences obtained from around 170 million T cells. Alongside the repertoire data, information on donor age, sex, ethnicity and CMV serostatus was compiled. Every repertoire in the discovery cohort had been generated on one and the same sequencing platform. The study used immunosequencing to profile the T cell repertoires of more than 650 subjects and linked those repertoires to cytomegalovirus serostatus. In the later analysis, no new phenotypic data were used to find candidate immune exposures; instead, reliance was placed on TCR beta sequences and their occurrence across donors. Besides the first cohort of under 700 subjects, a separate validation cohort made up of roughly 130 different subjects was used. On average, 235,054 unique TCR beta nucleotide sequences were sequenced per donor among fewer than 500 genotyped donors of the cohort, with around 19% of those sequences being non-productive. Both class I and class II loci were covered by HLA typing, at four-digit resolution. Of the roughly 410 genotyped donors, approximately 81% were placed in the genetic ancestry cluster associated with self-reported Caucasian donors. About five DR-DQ haplotypes were handled as single units for association and clustering, since linkage in the cohort was strong. High-throughput TCR immunosequencing, statistical association of individual TCRs with disease status, and machine learning were combined to predict cytomegalovirus infection status. Typing coverage varied by locus: roughly 629-640 donors for A, B, C, DRB1 and DQB1; approximately 500 for DQA1; approximately 610 for DPA1; roughly 470 for DPB1. An earlier analysis of 587 of the donors used high-throughput TCR beta sequencing to judge whether each TCR beta V gene segment behaved as functional or pseudogenic. The aim of the study was to test whether cataloging public T cell receptors could identify signatures of past pathogen exposure. An early release covering roughly 580 HLA-typed donors comprised roughly 300 gigabases of sequencing data and 65 million to 100 million unique TCR sequences. A later analysis re-examined previously published TCR beta repertoires from more than 650 donors and added high-resolution HLA genotyping to investigate patterns of TCR occurrence. A later genetic analysis took genome-wide SNP genotypes for about 65% of the roughly 670 donors and used that subset as a discovery cohort. What the authors observed across the whole study: The authors suggested that the approach could potentially be generalized to other disease states and immunological phenotypes. Broadly in line with IMGT annotations, most TCR beta V segments showed up in productive rearrangements about 87% or about 30% of the time in an earlier analysis of a few hundred of the donors. For the cohort, immune exposure information was limited to CMV serostatus. While some public TCRs were present in many individuals, most TCR sequences turned up only very rarely across donors. Correlated functional status among segregating V segments might reflect linkage disequilibrium, but an unknown experimental factor could not be ruled out. In vitro tests confirmed that a few of the cytomegalovirus-associated TCR beta chains recognize cytomegalovirus antigens. A later genetic analysis reported fewer N-insertions in productive TCRs among donors in an Asian-associated ancestry cluster than the roughly 700-donor mean. In a later analysis, about 17,000 TCR beta sequences were associated with specific HLA alleles at a false discovery rate of 0.05. The sequencing pipeline was judged likely to have produced a cluster of highly shared sequence variants as a technical artifact. Strong co-occurrence of HLA alleles, especially DR and DQ, made assigning TCR associations to individual alleles difficult. Most CMV-associated TCR beta chains appeared to be HLA-restricted in a later analysis, and the HLA associations seemed to be driven largely by CMV exposure. Cytomegalovirus status was reported to be diagnosed by the classifier with high specificity and sensitivity in both the original and validation cohorts. The earlier analysis of fewer than 750 of the donors excluded fewer than 20 rarely observed V segments, including chromosome 9 orphons, because counts were too low. Because HLA typing was missing for some donors at each locus, association tests included only the typed subset. In this cohort, only TCR beta chains were sequenced, and detectable features were limited by the absence of alpha or paired-chain data. Presence/absence analyses assumed roughly uniform sequencing depth across donors, an assumption that may not hold. According to a later analysis, parvovirus B19, influenza, CMV and Epstein-Barr virus appeared linked to several top co-occurrence clusters. In the study, around 150 TCR beta chains were listed as associated with cytomegalovirus. V-gene and J-gene trimming of TCR beta chains was associated with a missense DCLRE1C variant in a later genetic analysis, and the association was replicated in an independent cohort. In a later analysis, the rate of TCR association differed among HLA loci, with DRB1 alleles having the most associated TCRs and HLA-C alleles having the fewest. Some IMGT-functional V segments, including TRBV6-2 and TRBV6-3, could not be distinguished by the 87-base-pair reads and were therefore excluded. A later analysis found that HLA-associated TCR beta chains were more clonally expanded and had lower generation probabilities than equally common non-associated chains. A further reported finding was that TCR beta sequences accurately predicted the HLA-A and HLA-B alleles for most subjects in the first cohort.

V trim: 6 bases; J trim: 3 bases; unmatched bases: 7. CDR1 and CDR2, per the germline V gene, are SNHLY and FYNNEI. There are 15 amino acids in the CDR3, from cysteine to phenylalanine inclusive. The kept DNA is CDR3 alone, 45 bases in frame from the first base. As concerns this clone: It has no known antigen specificity. Base qualities are not recorded, but no much larger clone differs from it by a single base.

The cohort consisted of fewer than 700 healthy bone marrow donors. All cohort members were sampled while nominally healthy, although unrecorded immune exposures were likely present. The donor was CMV seronegative and belonged to the group of approximately 320 seronegative cohort members. Each donor provided a peripheral blood sample, and peripheral blood mononuclear cells were used for TCR beta sequencing. Genomic DNA extraction from the blood cell samples was performed with the Qiagen DNeasy Blood Extraction Kit. Library preparation was by the immunoSEQ multiplex PCR assay. For the multiplex PCR, a mixture combining 60 forward primers for TCR Vbeta segments and 13 reverse primers for TCR Jbeta segments was used. Amplification of the CDR3 region of rearranged TCR beta genes was performed with a multiplex PCR assay on genomic DNA. The Illumina HiSeq System was used to sequence the amplified TCR beta libraries as 87-base-pair reads. The original pipeline was this. In a later analysis, tens of millions of unique TCR beta chains were counted across the roughly 700 repertoires, and roughly 11 million of these chains were shared by at least two donors. A nearest-neighbor algorithm error-corrected the raw reads and collapsed the reads into unique sequences, merging closely related sequences to remove PCR and sequencing errors. CDR3 sequences were aligned to IMGT reference sequences to assign V, D and J gene segments. Each retained sequence needed at least a six-nucleotide match to both a V gene segment and a J gene segment. A rearrangement counted as productive if the CDR3 had no stop codons and remained in frame with V and J, and every other rearrangement counted as non-productive. CDR3 was defined by IMGT convention, running from the second conserved V-encoded cysteine to the conserved J-encoded phenylalanine. In an earlier analysis of roughly 610 of the donors, sequences lacking an unambiguous match to a single V gene segment were excluded. An earlier analysis of 587 of the donors called V segments functional above 56.7% productive rearrangements and segregating when the between-donor standard deviation exceeded 5%. To diagnose cytomegalovirus status from the catalog of TCR beta chain sequences, a statistical classification framework was built. A later analysis assigned V and J genes by comparing TCR nucleotide sequences with IMGT/GENE-DB human TR gene sequences. The TCRdist pipeline was used in a later analysis to assign CDR3 sequences and most-parsimonious VDJ recombination scenarios. In a later analysis, each TCR beta chain was defined by its CDR3 amino acid sequence together with its V-gene family, and reads without a unique V-gene family were excluded. A later analysis removed 500 to 600 highly shared, low-generation-probability nucleotide sequences to deal with suspected cross-contamination and a sequencing artifact. For each public chain, a later analysis derived a clonal expansion index from normalized ranks of inferred template counts within each repertoire. In a later analysis, generation probabilities were computed with a VDJ recombination model fitted to out-of-frame rearrangements, and the resulting probabilities were checked against IGoR. A later analysis scored TCR-TCR, TCR-HLA and TCR-CMV co-occurrence with hypergeometric tests, applying a repertoire-size bias correction to TCR pairs. In a later analysis, false discovery rates were estimated by permuting HLA or CMV assignments 20 times. In a later analysis, co-occurring TCRs were grouped using DBSCAN, with TCRdist sequence similarity added in when clustering inside HLA-allele-positive subsets. Repertoires with fewer than 30,000 or more than 120,000 public chains, plus five repertoires with anomalous nucleotide sharing, were excluded from co-occurrence clustering. TCRdb obtained this table from immuneACCESS and retained in-frame rearrangements with V and J assigned. These tables miss some clones; where compared with another copy, unresolved V genes account for less than half of the shortfall, and the remainder is unexplained. The V and J calls and clone size come from that table; D and trimming were worked out from the DNA. Here the sample has about 160,000 clones; around 69% occur a single time. The ten largest clones take up over 1.1% of the sample.

The sample was PBMCs. The receptor was isolated from a man aged 60-69 years in good health and CMV-seronegative. Recombination linked TRBV2 to TRBJ2-7, with 11 bases matching TRBD2. CDR3 reads: CASRETSGVVYEQYF. The DNA sequence reads TGTGCCAGCAGGGAGACTAGCGGGGTCGTCTACGAGCAGTACTTC.